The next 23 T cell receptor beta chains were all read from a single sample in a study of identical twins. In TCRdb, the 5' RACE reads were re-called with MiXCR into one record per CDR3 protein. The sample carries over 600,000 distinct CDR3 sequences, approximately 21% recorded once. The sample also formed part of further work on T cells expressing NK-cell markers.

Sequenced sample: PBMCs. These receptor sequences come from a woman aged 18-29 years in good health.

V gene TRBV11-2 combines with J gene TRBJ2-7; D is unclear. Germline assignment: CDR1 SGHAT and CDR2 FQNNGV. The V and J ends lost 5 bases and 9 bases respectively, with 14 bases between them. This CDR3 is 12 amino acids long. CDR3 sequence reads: CASSLRTARQYF. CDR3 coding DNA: TGTGCCAGCAGCCTCCGGACCGCGCGGCAGTACTTC.

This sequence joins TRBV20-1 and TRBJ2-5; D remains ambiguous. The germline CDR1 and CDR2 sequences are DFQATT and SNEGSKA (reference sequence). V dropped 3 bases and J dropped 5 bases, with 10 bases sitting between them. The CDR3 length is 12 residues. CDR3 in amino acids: CSASDRRETQYF. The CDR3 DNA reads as TGCAGTGCTAGTGACCGAAGGGAGACCCAGTACTTC.

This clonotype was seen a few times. CDR3 amino acids: CASGLAQGLAGRNEQFF. The CDR3 nucleotides are TGTGCTAGTGGTTTGGCTCAGGGACTAGCGGGGAGAAATGAGCAGTTCTTC. The V gene is TRBV12-5, the J gene TRBJ2-1; 13 bases line up with TRBD2. Germline V lookup: CDR1 LGHNT, CDR2 FRNRAP. This CDR3 region has 17 residues. J lost 7 bases, V lost 1 base, and 7 bases had no gene match.

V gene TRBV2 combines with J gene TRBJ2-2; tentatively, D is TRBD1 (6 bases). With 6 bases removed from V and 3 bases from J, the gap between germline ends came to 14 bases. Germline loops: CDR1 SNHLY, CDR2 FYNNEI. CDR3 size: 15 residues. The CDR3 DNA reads TGTGCCAGCAGGGCCCGGGACACCTACACCGGGGAGCTGTTTTTT. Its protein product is CASRARDTYTGELFF.

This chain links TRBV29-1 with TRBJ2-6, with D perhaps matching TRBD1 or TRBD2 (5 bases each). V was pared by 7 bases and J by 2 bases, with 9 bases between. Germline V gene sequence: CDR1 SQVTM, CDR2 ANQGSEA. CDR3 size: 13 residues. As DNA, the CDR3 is TGCAGCGCCCAGGGAGCTGGGGCCAACGTCCTGACTTTC. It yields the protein CSAQGAGANVLTF.

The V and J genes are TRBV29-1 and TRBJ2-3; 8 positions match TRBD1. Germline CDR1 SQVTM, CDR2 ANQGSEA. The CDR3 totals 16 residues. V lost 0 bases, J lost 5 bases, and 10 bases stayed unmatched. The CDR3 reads CSVEDRGAGGLDTQYF. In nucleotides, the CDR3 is TGCAGCGTTGAAGATCGCGGGGCAGGGGGCTTAGATACGCAGTATTTT.

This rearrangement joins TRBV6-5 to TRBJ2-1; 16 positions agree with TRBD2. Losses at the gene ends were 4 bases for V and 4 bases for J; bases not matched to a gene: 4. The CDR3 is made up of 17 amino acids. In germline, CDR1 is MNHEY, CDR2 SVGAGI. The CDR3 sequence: CASSSGLAGGIYNEQFF. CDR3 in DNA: TGTGCCAGCAGTTCGGGACTAGCGGGAGGGATTTACAATGAGCAGTTCTTC.

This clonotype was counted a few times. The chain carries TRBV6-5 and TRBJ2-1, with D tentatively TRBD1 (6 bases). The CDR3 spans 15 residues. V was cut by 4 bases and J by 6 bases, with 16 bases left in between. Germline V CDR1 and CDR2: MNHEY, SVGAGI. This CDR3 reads CASSSSGHATNEQFF. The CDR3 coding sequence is TGTGCCAGCAGTTCGTCGGGACACGCGACCAATGAGCAGTTCTTC.

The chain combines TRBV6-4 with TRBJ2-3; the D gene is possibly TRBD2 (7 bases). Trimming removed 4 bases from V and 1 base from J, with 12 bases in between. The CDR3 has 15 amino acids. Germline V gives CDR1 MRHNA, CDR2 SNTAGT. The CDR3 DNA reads TGTGCCAGCAGTGTGGGAGGGGGACGCACAGATACGCAGTATTTT. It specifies CASSVGGGRTDTQYF.

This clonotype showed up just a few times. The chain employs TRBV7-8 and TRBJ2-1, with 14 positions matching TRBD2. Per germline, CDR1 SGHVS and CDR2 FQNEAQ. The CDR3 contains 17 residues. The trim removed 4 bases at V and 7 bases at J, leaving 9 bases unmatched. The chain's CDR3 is CASSSWTSGGTRNEQFF. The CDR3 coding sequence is TGTGCCAGCAGCTCCTGGACTAGCGGGGGGACAAGGAATGAGCAGTTCTTC.

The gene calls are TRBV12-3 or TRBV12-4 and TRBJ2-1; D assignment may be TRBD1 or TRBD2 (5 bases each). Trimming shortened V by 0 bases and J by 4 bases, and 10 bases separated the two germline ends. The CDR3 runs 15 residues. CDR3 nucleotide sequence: TGTGCCAGCAGTTTAGCGGGGGTGGGGTACAATGAGCAGTTCTTC. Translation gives CASSLAGVGYNEQFF.

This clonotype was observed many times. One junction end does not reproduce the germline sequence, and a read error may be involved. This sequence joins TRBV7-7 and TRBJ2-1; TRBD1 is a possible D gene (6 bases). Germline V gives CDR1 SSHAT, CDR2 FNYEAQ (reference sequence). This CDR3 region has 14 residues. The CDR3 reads CASSLTGTNNEQFF. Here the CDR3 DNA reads TGTGCTAGCAGCTTAACAGGGACCAACAATGAGCAGTTCTTC.

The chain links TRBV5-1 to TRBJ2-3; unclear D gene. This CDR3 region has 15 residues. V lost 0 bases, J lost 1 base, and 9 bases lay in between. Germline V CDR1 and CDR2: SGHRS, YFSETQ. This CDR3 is CASSLGEYRTDTQYF. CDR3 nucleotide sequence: TGCGCCAGCAGCTTGGGAGAGTATCGCACAGATACGCAGTATTTT. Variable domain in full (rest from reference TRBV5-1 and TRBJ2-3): KAGVTQTPRYLIKTRGQQVTLSCSPISGHRSVSWYQQTPGQGLQFLFEYFSETQRNKGNFPGRFSGRQFSNSRSEMNVSTLELGDSALYLCASSLGEYRTDTQYFGPGTRLTVL.

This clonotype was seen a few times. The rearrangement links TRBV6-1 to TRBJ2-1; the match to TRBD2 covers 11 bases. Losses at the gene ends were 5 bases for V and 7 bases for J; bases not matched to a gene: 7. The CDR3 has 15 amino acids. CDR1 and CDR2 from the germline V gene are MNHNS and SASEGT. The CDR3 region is CASSTTGLAGNEQFF. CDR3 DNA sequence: TGTGCCAGCAGTACGACTGGACTAGCGGGTAATGAGCAGTTCTTC.

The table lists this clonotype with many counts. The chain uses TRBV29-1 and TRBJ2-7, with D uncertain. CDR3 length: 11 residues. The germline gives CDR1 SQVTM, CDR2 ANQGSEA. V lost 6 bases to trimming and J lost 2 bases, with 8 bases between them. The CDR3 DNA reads TGCAGCGTGGGGTGGCCCTACGAGCAGTACTTC. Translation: CSVGWPYEQYF.

This CDR3 reads CASSWGGGRDEQFF. The CDR3, as DNA: TGCGCCAGCAGCTGGGGAGGCGGGAGGGATGAGCAGTTCTTC. The genes are TRBV5-1 and TRBJ2-1; 9 bases are shared with TRBD2. J was trimmed by 8 bases and V by 3 bases; bases with no gene match: 6. The CDR3 has 14 amino acids. The germline gives CDR1 SGHRS, CDR2 YFSETQ.

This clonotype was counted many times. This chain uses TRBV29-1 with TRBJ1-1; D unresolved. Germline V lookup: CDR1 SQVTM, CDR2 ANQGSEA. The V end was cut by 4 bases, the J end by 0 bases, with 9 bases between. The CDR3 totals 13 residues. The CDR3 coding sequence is TGCAGCGTTGGGGAGGCCTTGAACACTGAAGCTTTCTTT. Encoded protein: CSVGEALNTEAFF.

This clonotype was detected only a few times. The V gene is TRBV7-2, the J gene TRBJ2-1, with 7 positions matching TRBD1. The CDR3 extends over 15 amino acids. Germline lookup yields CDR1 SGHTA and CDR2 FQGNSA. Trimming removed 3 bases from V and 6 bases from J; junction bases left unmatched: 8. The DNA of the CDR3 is TGTGCCAGCAGCTTTAAGACAGGGATTTTCAATGAGCAGTTCTTC. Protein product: CASSFKTGIFNEQFF.

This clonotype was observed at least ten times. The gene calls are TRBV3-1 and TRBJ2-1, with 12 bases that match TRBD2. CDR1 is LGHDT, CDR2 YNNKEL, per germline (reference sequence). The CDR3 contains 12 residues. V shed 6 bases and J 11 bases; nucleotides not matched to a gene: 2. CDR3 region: CASRLAGGQQFF. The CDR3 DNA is TGTGCCAGCAGGCTAGCGGGGGGGCAGCAGTTCTTC.

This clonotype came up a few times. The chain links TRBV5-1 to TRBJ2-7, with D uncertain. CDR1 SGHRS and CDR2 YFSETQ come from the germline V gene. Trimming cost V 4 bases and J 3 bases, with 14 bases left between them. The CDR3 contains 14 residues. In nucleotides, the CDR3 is TGCGCCAGCAGCGTTTCCCCGATAAACTACGAGCAGTACTTC. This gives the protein CASSVSPINYEQYF.

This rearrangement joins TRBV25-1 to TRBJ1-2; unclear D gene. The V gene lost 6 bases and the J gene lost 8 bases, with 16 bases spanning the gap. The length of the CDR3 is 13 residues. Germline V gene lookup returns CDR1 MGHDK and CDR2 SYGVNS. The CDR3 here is CASRVSVSGGYTF. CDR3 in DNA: TGTGCCAGCAGGGTATCTGTGAGTGGGGGCTACACCTTC.

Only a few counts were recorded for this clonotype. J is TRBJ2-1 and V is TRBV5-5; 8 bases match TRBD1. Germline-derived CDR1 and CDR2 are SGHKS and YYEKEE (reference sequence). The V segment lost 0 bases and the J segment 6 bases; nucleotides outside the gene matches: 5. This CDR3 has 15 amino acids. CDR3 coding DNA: TGTGCCAGCAGCTTGGCCGGGACAGGAGTCAATGAGCAGTTCTTC. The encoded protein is CASSLAGTGVNEQFF.

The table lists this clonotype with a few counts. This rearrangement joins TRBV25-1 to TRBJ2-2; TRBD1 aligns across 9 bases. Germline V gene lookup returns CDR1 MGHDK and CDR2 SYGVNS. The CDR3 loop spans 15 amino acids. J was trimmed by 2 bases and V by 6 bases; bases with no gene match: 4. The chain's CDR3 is CASRDRGGNTGELFF. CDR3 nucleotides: TGTGCCAGCAGGGACAGGGGAGGCAACACCGGGGAGCTGTTTTTT.